One sample yielded the 29 T cell receptor beta chains listed below, sequenced in a study of cytomegalovirus exposure and HLA in healthy donors (dated by TCRdb to the late 2010s). Library preparation was by the immunoSEQ multiplex PCR assay. For the multiplex PCR, a mixture combining 60 forward primers for TCR Vbeta segments and 13 reverse primers for TCR Jbeta segments was used. Held by TCRdb, this immuneACCESS table contains in-frame sequences only and omits some clones. Under half of the omission traces to an unresolved V gene where checked; the cause of the rest is unknown. Across this sample there are over 150,000 clones, with roughly 70% seen only once. 5.4% of the sample is in the top ten clones. The specimen was PBMCs. The origin of the receptors is a woman under 30 in good health and CMV-seropositive.

V gene TRBV4-1 combines with J gene TRBJ2-2, with 9 bases lining up with TRBD1. The CDR3 consists of 20 residues. The V gene's germline CDR1 is MGHRA and CDR2 YSYEKL. V lost 1 base, J lost 7 bases, and 19 bases stayed unmatched. The CDR3 is CASSQAIPGQGPYTGGELFF. The CDR3 DNA sequence: TGCGCCAGCAGCCAAGCGATTCCGGGACAGGGTCCATATACTGGCGGGGAGCTGTTTTTT.

The rearrangement joins TRBV19 to TRBJ1-5; 8 bases match TRBD1. The CDR3 length is 14 residues. Looked up from germline, CDR1 is LNHDA and CDR2 is SQIVND (reference sequence). V shed 9 bases, J shed 3 bases, and the junction held 7 bases outside the gene matches. The CDR3 is CASTSGQDNQPQHF. The CDR3 nucleotides are TGTGCCAGCACTTCGGGACAGGACAATCAGCCCCAGCATTTT.

The chain combines TRBV4-1 with TRBJ2-1; 7 nucleotides agree with TRBD2. Germline values: CDR1 MGHRA, CDR2 YSYEKL. The CDR3 extends over 16 amino acids. The V gene end was trimmed by 3 bases and the J gene end by 4 bases; junction bases not matched to a gene: 9. As DNA, the CDR3 is TGCGCCAGCAGCCAGCTACTAGCGAGAGGGTACAATGAGCAGTTCTTC. Translated: CASSQLLARGYNEQFF.

V gene TRBV10-3 combines with J gene TRBJ1-2; the D gene is possibly TRBD1 (6 bases). V shed 7 bases and J shed 1 base, with 16 bases lying between them. The CDR3 contains 15 residues. CDR1 and CDR2 from the germline V gene are ENHRY and SYGVKD. The CDR3 is CAINGGASLNYGYTF. DNA for the CDR3: TGTGCCATCAATGGGGGCGCCTCACTTAACTATGGCTACACCTTC.

The chain links TRBV7-9 to TRBJ1-2; D is ambiguous. The length of the CDR3 is 13 residues. Germline V gene lookup returns CDR1 SEHNR and CDR2 FQNEAQ (reference sequence). V was shortened by 5 bases and J by 2 bases, with 9 bases between the two germline ends. CDR3 coding DNA: TGTGCCAGCAGCCAACAGAGAAACTATGGCTACACCTTC. Protein sequence: CASSQQRNYGYTF.

This clone was recorded only once. The chain recombines TRBV11-2 with TRBJ2-6; D is perhaps TRBD1 (6 bases). Germline CDR1 is SGHAT and CDR2 is FQNNGV. The V end was cut by 2 bases, the J end by 1 base, with 12 bases between. CDR3 size: 17 residues. DNA of the CDR3: TGTGCCAGCAGCTTATCCGCAGGGGATTCTGGGGCCAACGTCCTGACTTTC. Translating gives CASSLSAGDSGANVLTF.

The genes are TRBV27 and TRBJ1-2; D is ambiguous. CDR1 is MNHEY and CDR2 is SMNVEV in the germline V gene (reference sequence). This CDR3 region has 14 residues. V dropped 2 bases and J dropped 0 bases, with 7 bases sitting between them. The CDR3 region has the DNA TGTGCCAGCAGTTTAGGCCGCACTAACTATGGCTACACCTTC. Its translation: CASSLGRTNYGYTF.

J is TRBJ2-5 and V is TRBV29-1; 11 positions match TRBD2. Trimming cost V 5 bases and J 5 bases; bases outside gene matches: 13. This CDR3 comprises 16 residues. Germline assignment: CDR1 SQVTM and CDR2 ANQGSEA. This chain's CDR3 is CSVTGTSGRRWETQYF. The CDR3 DNA sequence: TGCAGCGTTACCGGGACTAGCGGACGGAGGTGGGAGACCCAGTACTTC.

The rearrangement joins TRBV4-1 to TRBJ1-6; 7 positions agree with TRBD1. The ends lost 0 bases at V and 8 bases at J; junction bases unmatched: 7. The CDR3 extends over 16 amino acids. Germline V CDR1 and CDR2: MGHRA, YSYEKL. For the CDR3, the DNA is TGCGCCAGCAGCCAAGAAGGGGGCAGGTCTGATTCACCCCTCCACTTT. Its protein product is CASSQEGGRSDSPLHF.

Only a few counts were recorded for this clone. J is TRBJ1-5 and V is TRBV4-1; 8 positions match TRBD1. The CDR3 spans 15 residues. Germline CDR1 and CDR2: MGHRA and YSYEKL. After removal of 0 bases from V and 3 bases from J, the junction contained 1 base not matched to a gene. For the CDR3, the DNA is TGCGCCAGCAGCCAAGACAGGGGGCCCAATCAGCCCCAGCATTTT. Residues: CASSQDRGPNQPQHF.

The V and J genes are TRBV5-1 and TRBJ2-7; 7 bases match TRBD1. Germline V gene lookup returns CDR1 SGHRS and CDR2 YFSETQ. The J segment lost 7 bases and the V segment lost 4 bases, leaving 11 bases of the junction unmatched. This CDR3 comprises 14 residues. DNA of the CDR3: TGCGCCAGCAGCCCCATGACAGGGTCGGGTGAGCAGTACTTC. It yields the protein CASSPMTGSGEQYF.

The chain carries TRBV30 and TRBJ2-7; the match to TRBD2 covers 7 bases. Germline CDR1 GTSNPN, CDR2 SVGIG (reference sequence). The CDR3 loop spans 13 amino acids. Trimming took 4 bases from V and 5 from J; bases not matched to a gene: 8. CDR3 residues: CAWTLSAGDEQYF. In DNA form, the CDR3 reads TGTGCCTGGACACTCTCTGCGGGGGACGAGCAGTACTTC. Combining the CDR3 with reference TRBV30 and TRBJ2-7 gives the whole variable domain SQTIHQWPATLVQPVGSPLSLECTVEGTSNPNLYWYRQAAGRGLQLLFYSVGIGQISSEVPQNLSASRPQDRQFILSSKKLLLSDSGFYLCAWTLSAGDEQYFGPGTRLTVT.

The table lists this clone with a few counts. This sequence joins TRBV5-6 and TRBJ2-7; TRBD1 agrees at 10 bases. V was clipped by 0 bases and J by 6 bases; unmatched bases: 6. Looked up from germline, CDR1 is SGHDT and CDR2 is YYEEEE. This CDR3 is built from 15 residues. CDR3 residues: CASSLAPGQGIEQYF. CDR3 nucleotide sequence: TGTGCCAGCAGCTTGGCCCCGGGACAGGGGATCGAGCAGTACTTC. The variable domain in full, completed from reference TRBV5-6 and TRBJ2-7, reads DAGVTQSPTHLIKTRGQQVTLRCSPKSGHDTVSWYQQALGQGPQFIFQYYEEEERQRGNFPDRFSGHQFPNYSSELNVNALLLGDSALYLCASSLAPGQGIEQYFGPGTRLTVT.

This chain joins TRBV19 and TRBJ2-7, with TRBD1 identical over 9 bases. The CDR3 covers 15 residues. The ends lost 6 bases at V and 1 base at J; junction bases unmatched: 7. Germline-derived CDR1 and CDR2 are LNHDA and SQIVND (reference sequence). The DNA of the CDR3 is TGTGCCAGTAGCCGGGACAGGGTTGATTCCTACGAGCAGTACTTC. It specifies CASSRDRVDSYEQYF.

CDR3 sequence reads: CASSLEIGGTGELFF. In nucleotides, the CDR3 is TGCGCCAGCAGCTTGGAAATAGGGGGAACCGGGGAGCTGTTTTTT. The genes are TRBV5-1 and TRBJ2-2, with D possibly matching TRBD1 (6 bases). Germline V CDR1 and CDR2: SGHRS, YFSETQ. The CDR3 has 15 residues. The V and J ends lost 0 bases and 5 bases respectively, with 11 bases between them. Full variable domain (rest looked up from reference TRBV5-1 and TRBJ2-2): KAGVTQTPRYLIKTRGQQVTLSCSPISGHRSVSWYQQTPGQGLQFLFEYFSETQRNKGNFPGRFSGRQFSNSRSEMNVSTLELGDSALYLCASSLEIGGTGELFFGEGSRLTVL.

This clone has only a few counts. Germline and junction disagree at one end, which may indicate a read error. The chain has TRBV9 and TRBJ1-6; perhaps TRBD1 as D (5 bases). Germline V gives CDR1 SGDLS, CDR2 YYNGEE. CDR3 length equals 16 residues. The CDR3 protein is CASSVDAGTYHSPLHF. For the CDR3, the DNA is TGTGCCAGCAGCGTAGACGCGGGGACCTATCATTCACCCCTCCACTTT.

The chain carries TRBV6-5 and TRBJ1-2, with D possibly matching TRBD1 (5 bases). Trimming took off 5 bases at V and 1 base at J, with 8 bases between the two ends. CDR1 is MNHEY, CDR2 SVGAGI, per germline. The CDR3 consists of 13 residues. CDR3 protein: CASSQGSNYGYTF. The DNA for the CDR3 is TGTGCCAGCAGTCAGGGAAGTAACTATGGCTACACCTTC.

This chain joins TRBV11-1 and TRBJ2-3; D perhaps matches TRBD2 (7 bases). The CDR3 contains 15 residues. V shed 1 base and J shed 5 bases, with 13 bases lying between them. Germline V gene sequence: CDR1 SGHAT, CDR2 FQDESV (reference sequence). The CDR3 here is CASSLEGGAGDTQYF. The CDR3 DNA sequence: TGTGCCAGCAGCTTAGAAGGGGGGGCCGGAGATACGCAGTATTTT.

The chain is built from TRBV7-2 and TRBJ1-3; D possibly corresponds to TRBD1 (6 bases). V was trimmed by 5 bases and J by 1 base, leaving 24 bases between them. The germline CDR1 and CDR2 sequences are SGHTA and FQGNSA. This CDR3 is 19 amino acids long. The DNA of the CDR3 is TGTGCCAGCAGCATCGGGGCAGGGGTCCCCTTTCAATCTGGAAACACCATATATTTT. Protein product: CASSIGAGVPFQSGNTIYF.

The chain uses TRBV6-5 and TRBJ2-5; D perhaps matches TRBD2 (6 bases). CDR3 length: 15 amino acids. Per germline, CDR1 MNHEY and CDR2 SVGAGI. V was shortened by 7 bases and J by 5 bases, with 20 bases between the two germline ends. The CDR3 loop reads CASKPSPGRLETQYF. The CDR3, as DNA: TGTGCCAGCAAACCTTCGCCAGGGAGGCTTGAGACCCAGTACTTC.

CDR3 DNA: TGTGCCAGCAGTAAGACAGGGGAGGGGACTGAAGCTTTCTTT. Its translation is CASSKTGEGTEAFF. The rearrangement links TRBV6-1 to TRBJ1-1; 8 nucleotides line up with TRBD1. In germline, CDR1 is MNHNS, CDR2 SASEGT. Unmatched junction bases numbered 7, after V lost 5 bases and J lost 5 bases. This CDR3 comprises 14 residues.

The V gene is TRBV28, the J gene TRBJ1-2; 7 bases match TRBD1. The CDR3 loop spans 15 amino acids. Germline CDR1 is MDHEN and CDR2 is SYDVKM. Losses at the gene ends were 5 bases for V and 4 bases for J; bases not matched to a gene: 10. The CDR3 nucleotides are TGTGCCAGCAGTCCCCCCGGACAGGCGGGCTATGGCTACACCTTC. It is translated as CASSPPGQAGYGYTF.

This chain connects TRBV12-5 to TRBJ1-1; 7 positions match TRBD1. Germline CDR1 LGHNT, CDR2 FRNRAP. The CDR3 length is 18 residues. Losses at the gene ends were 2 bases for V and 2 bases for J; bases not matched to a gene: 14. CDR3 in amino acids: CASGLRLTGSASNTEAFF. CDR3 sequence (DNA): TGTGCTAGTGGTTTGAGACTGACAGGGTCGGCGTCCAACACTGAAGCTTTCTTT.

CDR3 residues: CASMGGDLDGYTF. For the CDR3, the DNA is TGTGCCAGCATGGGGGGGGACCTCGATGGCTACACCTTC. The gene calls are TRBV2 and TRBJ1-2; D is perhaps TRBD1 (5 bases). The germline V and J ends were trimmed by 7 bases and 6 bases, with 15 bases remaining between them. Germline V lookup: CDR1 SNHLY, CDR2 FYNNEI. CDR3 size: 13 residues.

The V call is TRBV4-3, the J call TRBJ1-2, with 7 bases lining up with TRBD1. This CDR3 is 18 amino acids long. The germline CDR1 and CDR2 sequences are LGHNA and YSLEER. The V gene end was trimmed by 2 bases and the J gene end by 4 bases; junction bases not matched to a gene: 16. This CDR3 is CASSQTIGTAHGSYGYTF. CDR3 bases: TGCGCCAGCAGCCAAACAATTGGGACAGCCCACGGGAGCTATGGCTACACCTTC.

This clone was detected only a few times. The chain employs TRBV25-1 and TRBJ2-7, with D possibly TRBD1 on 6 matching bases. Germline CDR1 MGHDK, CDR2 SYGVNS. Trimming left V 4 bases short and J 5 bases short, with 18 bases between. The CDR3 has 15 residues. CDR3 sequence (DNA): TGTGCCAGCAGTGGCCAAGGTCAGGGGAAAAACGAGCAGTACTTC. Protein: CASSGQGQGKNEQYF.

The rearrangement links TRBV15 to TRBJ2-1, with 8 nucleotides matching TRBD2. This CDR3 spans 15 amino acids. CDR1 and CDR2 (germline): LNHNV, YYDKDF (reference sequence). The trim removed 0 bases at V and 3 bases at J, leaving 1 base unmatched. The CDR3 DNA reads TGTGCCACCAGCAGAGAAGCGGGGGACTACAATGAGCAGTTCTTC. The encoded protein is CATSREAGDYNEQFF.

The gene calls are TRBV28 and TRBJ1-2, with D perhaps TRBD1 (6 bases). Trimming removed 6 bases at V and 4 bases at J, with 18 bases between. The CDR3 has 15 amino acids. Germline V CDR1 and CDR2: MDHEN, SYDVKM. As DNA, the CDR3 is TGTGCCAGCAGCCGAGGGGGGGCCAAAACCTATGGCTACACCTTC. Translating gives CASSRGGAKTYGYTF.

The chain combines TRBV28 with TRBJ1-5; possibly TRBD1 for D (6 bases). The germline gives CDR1 MDHEN, CDR2 SYDVKM. Trimming left V 3 bases short and J 0 bases short, with 12 bases between. The CDR3 runs 16 residues. The CDR3 DNA sequence: TGTGCCAGCAGTTTGGTGACAGGCAATAGCAATCAGCCCCAGCATTTT. Amino acids: CASSLVTGNSNQPQHF.